This T cell receptor beta chain was obtained from a study of blood T cell repertoires in COVID-19. The CDR3 sequence is 14 residues long. V was trimmed by 4 bases and J by 2 bases, leaving 11 bases between them. From germline, CDR1 is LGHDT and CDR2 YNNKEL (reference sequence). Clones were read by immunoSEQ multiplex PCR, and TCRdb kept only the in-frame ones, dropping some. There are about 33,000 clones in the sample; almost 90% occur only once, and roughly 6.3% lies in the top ten. The genes are TRBV3-1 (or the pseudogene TRBV3-2) and TRBJ2-5; no definite D call. The receptor was derived from a human donor in a cohort sampled during active COVID-19. Sequencing was performed on peripheral blood. The CDR3 sequence is CASSRLADQETQYF. In DNA form, the CDR3 reads TGTGCCAGCAGCCGCTTGGCGGATCAAGAGACCCAGTACTTC.